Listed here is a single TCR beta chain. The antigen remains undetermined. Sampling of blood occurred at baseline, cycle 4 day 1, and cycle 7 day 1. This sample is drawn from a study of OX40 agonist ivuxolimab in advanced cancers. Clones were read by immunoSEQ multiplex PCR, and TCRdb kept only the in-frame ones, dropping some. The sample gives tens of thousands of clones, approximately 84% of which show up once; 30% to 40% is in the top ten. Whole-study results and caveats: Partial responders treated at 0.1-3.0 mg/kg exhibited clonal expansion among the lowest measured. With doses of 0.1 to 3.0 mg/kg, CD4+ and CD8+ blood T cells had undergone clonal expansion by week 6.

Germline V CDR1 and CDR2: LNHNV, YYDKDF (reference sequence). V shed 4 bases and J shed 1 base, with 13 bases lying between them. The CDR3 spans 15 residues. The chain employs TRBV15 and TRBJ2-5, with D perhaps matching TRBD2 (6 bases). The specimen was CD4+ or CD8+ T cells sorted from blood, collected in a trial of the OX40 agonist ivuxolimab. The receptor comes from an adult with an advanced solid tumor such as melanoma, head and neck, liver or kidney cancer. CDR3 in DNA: TGTGCCACCAGCATACATTTAGCGGCCCAAGAGACCCAGTACTTC. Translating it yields CATSIHLAAQETQYF.